These T cell receptor beta chains were read from a single sample in a study of cytomegalovirus exposure and HLA in healthy donors. Produced via immunoSEQ multiplex PCR; TCRdb's table is partial and in-frame only. The profile shows around 190,000 clones, 75% to 85% of them singletons. Sample: PBMCs. Receptors originate from a girl aged 2-15 years in good health and CMV-seropositive. The CDR3 runs from the conserved cysteine through the conserved F or W. D genes are given only for firm matches. Clone size is not always given. Where it is, it says once, few, many or a class for expanded clones.

TRBV29-1	TRBJ2-6	-	-	CSVEGGAGANVLTF	TGCAGCGTTGAAGGGGGGGCTGGGGCCAACGTCCTGACTTTC
TRBV7-6	TRBJ1-2	-	-	CASSAEPGTRYTF	TGTGCCAGCAGCGCGGAACCGGGGACACGCTACACCTTC
TRBV4-1	TRBJ1-5	few	-	CASSRSTVANQPQHF	TGCGCCAGCAGCCGTTCGACAGTCGCCAATCAGCCCCAGCATTTT
TRBV27	TRBJ2-7	-	-	CASSLKLDSLSYEQYF	TGTGCCAGCAGTTTGAAACTGGACAGCCTCTCCTACGAGCAGTACTTC
TRBV28	TRBJ2-7	-	-	CASSYLVHEQYF	TGTGCCAGCAGTTACCTAGTCCACGAGCAGTACTTC
TRBV18	TRBJ2-1	-	-	CASSPPLAHEQFF	TGTGCCAGCTCACCACCACTAGCACATGAGCAGTTCTTC
TRBV30	TRBJ2-3	-	TRBD2	CAWTPVGGMGADTQYF	TGTGCCTGGACCCCAGTGGGGGGGATGGGGGCAGATACGCAGTATTTT
TRBV19	TRBJ2-1	few	TRBD1	CASSITGQGAYNEQFF	TGTGCCAGTAGTATAACCGGGCAGGGGGCCTACAATGAGCAGTTCTTC
TRBV18	TRBJ1-3	-	-	CASSPLNLDRGRRAGNTIYF	TGTGCCAGCTCACCACTTAACTTGGATAGGGGGAGAAGAGCGGGAAACACCATATATTTT
TRBV5-1	TRBJ2-7	-	TRBD1	CASSLEGTGSEQYF	TGCGCCAGCAGCTTGGAAGGGACAGGGTCCGAGCAGTACTTC
TRBV30	TRBJ2-4	-	-	CAWATGYSAKNIQYF	TGTGCCTGGGCAACAGGGTACTCGGCCAAAAACATTCAGTACTTC
TRBV28	TRBJ2-7	once	-	CASSLYSITGLAREQYF	TGTGCCAGCAGTTTATACTCTATTACAGGGCTGGCGCGCGAGCAGTACTTC
TRBV28	TRBJ2-7	-	-	CASSLKGVKSYEQYF	TGTGCCAGCAGTTTGAAGGGAGTCAAATCCTACGAGCAGTACTTC
TRBV11-2	TRBJ2-7	-	TRBD2	CASSPQLGLASYEQYF	TGTGCCAGCAGCCCCCAATTGGGACTAGCGAGCTACGAGCAGTACTTC
TRBV7-3	TRBJ1-1	-	TRBD1	CASSLRQGTEAFF	TGTGCCAGCAGCTTACGACAGGGGACTGAAGCTTTCTTT
TRBV2	TRBJ1-2	-	-	CASKVGDGYTF	TGTGCCAGCAAGGTGGGCGATGGCTACACCTTC
TRBV6-6	TRBJ2-3	-	-	CASSYSRGGGADTQYF	TGTGCCAGCAGTTACTCGCGGGGAGGTGGAGCAGATACGCAGTATTTT
TRBV19	TRBJ2-2	-	-	CASSSAGQVTGELFF	TGTGCCAGTAGTTCAGCGGGACAGGTGACCGGGGAGCTGTTTTTT
TRBV6-1	TRBJ2-7	-	TRBD2	CASERGVAGGYEQYF	TGTGCCAGCGAAAGGGGGGTAGCGGGGGGATACGAGCAGTACTTC
TRBV5-1	TRBJ1-1	-	-	CASSLGPGVNTEAFF	TGCGCCAGCAGCTTGGGTCCCGGGGTGAACACTGAAGCTTTCTTT
TRBV25-1	TRBJ2-1	-	TRBD2	CASSDRTGGNEQFF	TGTGCCAGCAGTGATCGGACGGGGGGCAATGAGCAGTTCTTC
TRBV28	TRBJ1-5	once	-	CATLPVSNQPQHF	TGTGCCACCCTCCCGGTTAGCAATCAGCCCCAGCATTTT
TRBV5-1	TRBJ2-7	-	-	CASSSTAKREFGYEQYF	TGCGCCAGCAGCTCGACCGCAAAGAGGGAATTTGGCTACGAGCAGTACTTC